These T cell receptor beta chains were read from a single sample in a study of blood T cell repertoires in COVID-19. Assay used: immunoSEQ multiplex PCR; TCRdb lists only in-frame clones, some missing. The data show 200,000 to 300,000 clones, with around 85% seen just once and about 9.5% held by the top ten. The sequenced sample was peripheral blood. These receptors came from a woman older than 75 with acute or convalescent COVID-19. Both conserved end residues are part of each CDR3. Each record gives: CDR3 protein, CDR3 DNA, clone size, J gene, V gene, D gene. D genes are given only for firm matches. Part of the rows lack a size; the others show once, few, many or a class for expanded clones.

CASSPGTNHNEQFF,TGCGCCAGCAGCCCTGGGACAAACCACAATGAGCAGTTCTTC,-,TRBJ2-1,TRBV5-1,-
CAGGDGVTEAFF,TGCGCTGGGGGGGACGGGGTCACTGAAGCCTTCTTT,-,TRBJ1-1,TRBV6-5,-
CASSEYTGGVADTQYF,TGTGCCAGCAGTGAATACACGGGGGGCGTGGCAGATACGCAGTATTTT,-,TRBJ2-3,TRBV6-1,-
CASSYEMRNSPLHF,TGTGCCAGCAGCTACGAGATGAGAAATTCACCCCTCCACTTT,few,TRBJ1-6,TRBV7-2,-
CASSPPDRGGADTQYF,TGTGCCAGCTCACCACCGGACAGGGGTGGGGCAGATACGCAGTATTTT,-,TRBJ2-3,TRBV18,TRBD1
CSGLQGASTEAFF,TGCAGCGGTTTACAGGGGGCGAGCACTGAAGCTTTCTTT,once,TRBJ1-1,TRBV29-1,TRBD1
CASGGDSGNTIYF,TGTGCCTCCGGGGGGGACAGTGGAAACACCATATATTTT,-,TRBJ1-3,TRBV6-5,TRBD1
CASSELAGGYNEQFF,TGTGCCAGCAGTGAACTAGCGGGGGGATACAATGAGCAGTTCTTC,few,TRBJ2-1,TRBV6-1,TRBD2
CSVEDGLAGGGETQYF,TGCAGCGTTGAAGACGGACTAGCGGGGGGCGGGGAGACCCAGTACTTC,-,TRBJ2-5,TRBV29-1,TRBD2
CASSIVGRDTEAFF,TGTGCCAGTAGTATAGTCGGCAGGGACACTGAAGCTTTCTTT,few,TRBJ1-1,TRBV19,-
CASSRTGLGEKLFF,TGTGCCAGCAGCCGGACAGGGTTGGGTGAAAAACTGTTTTTT,-,TRBJ1-4,TRBV2,TRBD1
CASTPGGPSSGNTIYF,TGTGCCAGCACCCCAGGTGGGCCGAGCTCTGGAAACACCATATATTTT,few,TRBJ1-3,TRBV11-2,-
CASSLDRVAGELFF,TGCGCCAGCAGCTTGGACAGGGTAGCCGGGGAGCTGTTTTTT,-,TRBJ2-2,TRBV5-1,-
CSASTGSSYNEQFF,TGCAGTGCCAGTACCGGGAGCTCCTACAATGAGCAGTTCTTC,once,TRBJ2-1,TRBV20-1,-
CASSSTQNTEAFF,TGTGCCAGCAGCTCGACTCAGAACACTGAAGCTTTCTTT,-,TRBJ1-1,TRBV11-2,-
CSVLSDGYEQFF,TGCAGCGTTCTAAGCGACGGGTATGAGCAGTTCTTC,once,TRBJ2-1,TRBV29-1,-
CASSVGTEETQYF,TGTGCCAGCAGCGTCGGGACAGAGGAGACCCAGTACTTC,-,TRBJ2-5,TRBV5-8,TRBD1
CASTSTAGGDYGYTF,TGTGCCAGCACCAGTACTGCAGGGGGCGACTATGGCTACACCTTC,-,TRBJ1-2,TRBV28,TRBD1
CSTLGSGMETQYF,TGCAGTACTTTGGGAAGCGGGATGGAGACCCAGTACTTC,-,TRBJ2-5,TRBV29-1,TRBD2
CASSEVPLSNNEQFF,TGTGCCAGCAGTGAAGTACCTCTAAGTAACAATGAGCAGTTCTTC,few,TRBJ2-1,TRBV2,-
CASGGAYGYTF,TGTGCCAGCGGGGGGGCCTATGGCTACACCTTC,-,TRBJ1-2,TRBV6-5,-
CASSYSRREIYEQYF,TGTGCCAGCAGTTACTCCAGACGGGAGATCTACGAGCAGTACTTC,-,TRBJ2-7,TRBV6-5,-
CASSLSGESGNTIYF,TGCGCCAGCAGCTTGTCGGGGGAATCTGGAAACACCATATATTTT,-,TRBJ1-3,TRBV5-1,-
CASSSGTGGGYEQYF,TGCGCCAGCAGCTCTGGGACAGGGGGCGGCTACGAGCAGTACTTC,-,TRBJ2-7,TRBV5-1,TRBD1
CASRGYSTSGDQSSYNEQFF,TGTGCCAGCAGGGGTTACTCGACTAGCGGGGACCAGAGCTCCTACAATGAGCAGTTCTTC,-,TRBJ2-1,TRBV3-1/TRBV3-2,TRBD2
CASSGTGVRNEQFF,TGTGCCAGCAGCGGGACAGGGGTGAGGAATGAGCAGTTCTTC,once,TRBJ2-1,TRBV4-2,TRBD1
CATSDSGGQGKGEAFF,TGTGCCACCAGTGATTCGGGGGGGCAGGGGAAAGGTGAAGCTTTCTTT,-,TRBJ1-1,TRBV24-1,-
CASRLLGSYEQYF,TGTGCCAGTAGACTCCTCGGGTCCTACGAGCAGTACTTC,-,TRBJ2-7,TRBV27,-
CASSIDGVNTEAFF,TGTGCCAGTAGTATAGACGGGGTGAACACTGAAGCTTTCTTT,-,TRBJ1-1,TRBV19,-
CASSERGQQNTGELFF,TGTGCCAGCAGTGAGAGGGGACAGCAGAACACCGGGGAGCTGTTTTTT,few,TRBJ2-2,TRBV2,TRBD1
CASSPLAVGNSPATFYGYTF,TGTGCCAGCAGTCCTCTAGCGGTGGGGAATTCCCCCGCCACGTTCTATGGCTACACCTTC,-,TRBJ1-2,TRBV27,-
CASSQGAGKLFF,TGTGCCAGCAGTCAGGGGGCTGGAAAACTGTTTTTT,few,TRBJ1-4,TRBV12-3/TRBV12-4,TRBD1
CASSRGRANTEAFF,TGTGCCAGCAGCAGGGGGCGCGCGAACACTGAAGCTTTCTTT,-,TRBJ1-1,TRBV2,TRBD1
CASSLGQGVSQPQHF,TGTGCCAGCAGTTTGGGACAGGGCGTTAGCCAGCCCCAGCATTTT,-,TRBJ1-5,TRBV28,TRBD1
CASSQDYGEQYF,TGTGCCAGCAGCCAAGATTACGGCGAGCAGTACTTC,-,TRBJ2-7,TRBV3-1/TRBV3-2,-
CASSATGEKLFF,TGTGCCAGCAGTGCAACAGGGGAAAAACTGTTTTTT,-,TRBJ1-4,TRBV28,-
CASSRGPTDTQYF,TGCGCCAGCAGCCGGGGCCCAACAGATACGCAGTATTTT,once,TRBJ2-3,TRBV4-1,-
CAISKGQGDEKLFF,TGTGCCATCAGCAAGGGACAGGGGGATGAAAAACTGTTTTTT,-,TRBJ1-4,TRBV10-3,TRBD1
CASSPPGALPYEQYF,TGTGCCAGCAGTCCCCCAGGGGCCTTGCCCTACGAGCAGTACTTC,-,TRBJ2-7,TRBV28,-
CASSQGLLAGSYEQYF,TGCGCCAGCAGCCAAGGGCTCTTAGCGGGCTCCTACGAGCAGTACTTC,-,TRBJ2-7,TRBV4-1,TRBD2
CASSTTGGAYNEQFF,TGTGCCAGTAGTACGACAGGGGGCGCCTACAATGAGCAGTTCTTC,-,TRBJ2-1,TRBV19,TRBD1
CASSPGVAQETQYF,TGCGCCAGCAGCCCGGGGGTAGCCCAAGAGACCCAGTACTTC,-,TRBJ2-5,TRBV5-1,-
CASIPRGASKNIQYF,TGTGCCAGCATTCCACGGGGGGCATCCAAAAACATTCAGTACTTC,-,TRBJ2-4,TRBV28,-
CASSSTGGIRSNQPQHF,TGTGCCAGCAGTTCTACAGGGGGAATTAGGAGCAATCAGCCCCAGCATTTT,-,TRBJ1-5,TRBV28,TRBD1
CASSVWTGRETQYF,TGTGCCAGCAGCGTGTGGACAGGGCGCGAGACCCAGTACTTC,once,TRBJ2-5,TRBV2,TRBD1